These 17 T cell receptor beta chains were all obtained from the same sample, sequenced in a study of cytomegalovirus exposure and HLA in healthy donors. Primers: 60 Vbeta forward and 13 Jbeta reverse. The method was immunoSEQ multiplex PCR; TCRdb's version includes in-frame clones alone and lacks a portion of them. The sample gives 82,000 or so clones, roughly 80% of which show up once; roughly 6.2% is in the top ten. The sample taken for sequencing was PBMCs. These receptors were collected from a woman aged 50 to 65 in good health and CMV-seropositive.

The chain recombines TRBV28 with TRBJ2-5; tentative D call: TRBD1 (8 bases). The CDR3 sequence is 19 residues long. CDR1 is MDHEN, CDR2 SYDVKM, per germline. V lost 6 bases to trimming and J lost 5 bases, with 31 bases between them. The CDR3 loop reads CASSPEGGGGQAWVETQYF. In nucleotides, the CDR3 is TGTGCCAGCAGCCCCGAAGGGGGAGGGGGACAGGCTTGGGTGGAGACCCAGTACTTC.

The chain recombines TRBV30 with TRBJ2-3; TRBD2 aligns across 12 bases. This CDR3 comprises 17 residues. V gave up 0 bases and J gave up 5 bases; unmatched junction bases: 9. The germline V gene encodes CDR1 GTSNPN and CDR2 SVGIG (reference sequence). CDR3 DNA sequence: TGTGCCTGGAGTGTACGGGCTAGCGGGAGGGAAGGAGATACGCAGTATTTT. Translation gives CAWSVRASGREGDTQYF.

The chain recombines TRBV5-8 with TRBJ2-3, with a tentative D call TRBD2 (7 bases). The CDR3 runs 15 residues. V shed 7 bases and J shed 0 bases, with 15 bases lying between them. Looked up from germline, CDR1 is SGHTS and CDR2 is YDEGEE. CDR3 DNA: TGTGCCAGCGGCCCGGGGGGCCCAAGCACAGATACGCAGTATTTT. It specifies CASGPGGPSTDTQYF. The full variable domain, its missing parts supplied by reference TRBV5-8 and TRBJ2-3, is EAGVTQSPTHLIKTRGQQATLRCSPISGHTSVYWYQQALGLGLQFLLWYDEGEERNRGNFPPRFSGRQFPNYSSELNVNALELEDSALYLCASGPGGPSTDTQYFGPGTRLTVL.

This clone was detected only a few times. The CDR3 is CATSGGPNEKLFF. CDR3 nucleotide sequence: TGTGCCACCTCGGGAGGGCCGAATGAAAAACTGTTTTTT. The gene calls are TRBV10-3 and TRBJ1-4; D gene ambiguous. The CDR3 sequence is 13 residues long. Trimming stripped 10 bases from V and 5 bases from J, with 14 bases between. CDR1 ENHRY and CDR2 SYGVKD come from the germline V gene.

The chain combines TRBV18 with TRBJ1-1, with 11 bases lining up with TRBD1. The CDR3 is made up of 17 amino acids. In germline, CDR1 is KGHSH, CDR2 LQKENI. V gave up 3 bases and J gave up 0 bases; unmatched junction bases: 6. The CDR3 loop reads CASSPWTGGPMNTEAFF. The CDR3 DNA reads TGTGCCAGCTCACCCTGGACAGGGGGCCCTATGAACACTGAAGCTTTCTTT.

Only one count was recorded for this clone. The V gene is TRBV27, the J gene TRBJ1-2; 7 positions match TRBD1. Per germline, CDR1 MNHEY and CDR2 SMNVEV (reference sequence). V shed 5 bases, J shed 0 bases, and the junction held 6 bases outside the gene matches. CDR3 length: 15 residues. This CDR3 reads CASSETGATNYGYTF. In DNA form, the CDR3 reads TGTGCCAGCAGTGAAACAGGGGCCACTAACTATGGCTACACCTTC.

This rearrangement joins TRBV6-6 to TRBJ2-5; D not resolved. CDR1 MNHNY and CDR2 SVGAGI come from the germline V gene (reference sequence). V was trimmed by 6 bases and J by 2 bases, leaving 4 bases between them. The CDR3 loop spans 11 amino acids. DNA of the CDR3: TGTGCCAGCAGCCCACAAGAGACCCAGTACTTC. Its protein is CASSPQETQYF.

V is TRBV15 and J is TRBJ2-7; TRBD1 is a possible D gene (6 bases). The V end was cut by 0 bases, the J end by 3 bases, with 30 bases between. CDR1 and CDR2 from the germline V gene are LNHNV and YYDKDF (reference sequence). The CDR3 extends over 21 amino acids. CDR3 bases: TGTGCCACCAGCAGAGATCGCCCCCAGGGGACCGTCGGTGGCGGACGCTACGAGCAGTACTTC. Residues: CATSRDRPQGTVGGGRYEQYF.

V usage is TRBV7-2 and J usage is TRBJ2-1; TRBD2 matches at 16 bases. V trimming: 5 bases; J trimming: 3 bases; junction bases outside the gene matches: 7. Germline assignment: CDR1 SGHTA and CDR2 FQGNSA. CDR3 size: 18 residues. In DNA, the CDR3 is TGTGCCAGCAGCGTGGGACTAGCGGGAGGGCCCCTCTACAATGAGCAGTTCTTC. Its translation is CASSVGLAGGPLYNEQFF.

The CDR3 DNA reads as TGTGCCAGCAGCTTGGGTCTGTCGCGGGAGGGCTTCGAGCAGTACTTC. Its protein product is CASSLGLSREGFEQYF. V usage is TRBV5-4 and J usage is TRBJ2-7; 9 bases agree with TRBD2. CDR3 length: 16 amino acids. V shed 0 bases and J 6 bases; nucleotides not matched to a gene: 10. Germline assignment: CDR1 SGHNT and CDR2 YYREEE (reference sequence).

This clone appeared once. V gene TRBV29-1 combines with J gene TRBJ1-1, with D perhaps matching TRBD1 (5 bases). The germline V gene has CDR1 SQVTM and CDR2 ANQGSEA. The CDR3 is 13 amino acids. Trimming shortened V by 7 bases and J by 5 bases, and 17 bases separated the two germline ends. CDR3 sequence reads: CSAGGSGATEAFF. CDR3 DNA sequence: TGCAGCGCCGGAGGCAGCGGGGCGACTGAAGCTTTCTTT.

A single count supports this clone. This sequence joins TRBV28 and TRBJ2-2; 9 bases align to TRBD1. The CDR3 sequence is 15 residues long. Unmatched junction bases numbered 5, after V lost 3 bases and J lost 6 bases. The germline V gene has CDR1 MDHEN and CDR2 SYDVKM. CDR3 loop: CASSFNRGLPGELFF. The DNA for the CDR3 is TGTGCCAGCAGTTTCAACAGGGGGCTTCCCGGGGAGCTGTTTTTT.

The V and J genes are TRBV2 and TRBJ1-6; D is unresolved. This CDR3 spans 15 amino acids. In germline, CDR1 is SNHLY, CDR2 FYNNEI. Trimming removed 5 bases at V and 0 bases at J, with 8 bases between. The CDR3 nucleotides read TGTGCCAGCAGTTTTTTGAGCTCCTATAATTCACCCCTCCACTTT. This gives the protein CASSFLSSYNSPLHF.

The chain has TRBV9 and TRBJ2-1; 9 positions match TRBD2. This CDR3 comprises 15 residues. Trimming took 0 bases from V and 9 from J; bases not matched to a gene: 7. From germline, CDR1 is SGDLS and CDR2 YYNGEE. CDR3 bases: TGTGCCAGCAGCGTAGGGGTAGCGGGAGTTGGTGAGCAGTTCTTC. Translating gives CASSVGVAGVGEQFF.

This clone was found once. V usage is TRBV19 and J usage is TRBJ2-5, with TRBD1 as a possible D gene (5 bases). Germline V gene lookup returns CDR1 LNHDA and CDR2 SQIVND (reference sequence). Trimming left V 4 bases short and J 5 bases short, with 17 bases between. The CDR3 totals 15 residues. The CDR3 here is CASSRGPYAQETQYF. The CDR3 DNA follows: TGTGCCAGTAGTAGGGGCCCTTATGCCCAGGAGACCCAGTACTTC.

This clone has more than one count but fewer than ten. The V and J genes are TRBV9 and TRBJ1-2; D is ambiguous. The V gene lost 0 bases and the J gene lost 7 bases, with 13 bases spanning the gap. The CDR3 contains 14 residues. The germline CDR1 and CDR2 sequences are SGDLS and YYNGEE. CDR3 residues: CASSVGSGSGGYTF. CDR3 DNA: TGTGCCAGCAGCGTAGGGTCGGGGTCTGGTGGCTACACCTTC.

This chain connects TRBV19 to TRBJ1-2; 7 bases are a match to TRBD1. The V gene's germline CDR1 is LNHDA and CDR2 SQIVND (reference sequence). The ends lost 8 bases at V and 8 bases at J; junction bases unmatched: 11. The CDR3 spans 13 residues. CDR3 sequence (DNA): TGTGCCAGTCTCCCCCCGACAGGGACGGGCTACACCTTC. Its translation is CASLPPTGTGYTF.